The present TCR beta chain was sequenced within a study of response to subunit inactivated influenza vaccine. This clonotype was seen repeatedly, ten times or more. The target antigen is unknown. The CDR3 has 14 residues. With 0 bases removed from V and 1 base from J, the gap between germline ends came to 5 bases. CDR1 and CDR2 (germline): LGHNA, YSLEER. Findings of the study overall: Few new T cells, the authors suggested, are recruited by each seasonal influenza vaccination.

A single record per CDR3 protein comes from TCRdb applying MiXCR to the RT-PCR reads. The data show around 480,000 distinct CDR3 sequences, 9.5% to 13% seen once. The sequence was collected from a man over 45 who received an inactivated influenza vaccine. This chain connects TRBV4-3 to TRBJ2-3, with no clear D. The material sequenced was PBMCs from blood, taken 35 to 45 days after vaccination. CDR3 nucleotide sequence: TGCGCCAGCAGCCAAGATCCGGGCACAGATACGCAGTATTTT. Translating gives CASSQDPGTDTQYF.